This record concerns one T cell receptor beta chain sequence. Its antigen is unknown. It has no much larger one-base neighbor in the sample; base qualities were not kept. The data originate from a study of T cell responses to AZD1222 COVID-19 vaccine (dated by TCRdb to the early 2020s). Context from the whole study: AZD1222 recipients given second doses at about 4 weeks or at about 12 weeks were pooled, since spike-specific TCR depth and breadth were not found to differ between the two schedules. A total of under 250 trial participants underwent TCR sequencing, of whom around 210 had received two doses of AZD1222 and about 26 had received two doses of the MenACWY control vaccine. Trial participants were enrolled into age subgroups of 18-55, 56-69 and 70-plus years, which contained around 150, 28 and 57 TCR-sequenced participants, respectively. What the research found in general, with its limitations: The whole spike protein was spanned by vaccine-associated CD4 TCRs, and dominant responses were seen in regions 160-218 and 743-854. Nearly half of unique spike-specific TCRs reportedly recognized epitopes outside regions mutated in the B.1.351 and B.1.1.7 variants. In the small 56-69-year group, the increase in depth fell short of significance, most likely because of low power. Because no day 14 peak-response samples were available, repertoires were characterized only after the peak T cell response. Participants were mostly white British, with more females than males. The authors suggested clonal diversity may have been underestimated. After two AZD1222 doses, spike-specific TCR breadth and depth were significantly higher than at day 0 and than in MenACWY recipients. Conclusions about previously exposed vaccinees were limited because only six AZD1222 recipients were SARS-CoV-2 seropositive at baseline.

According to the germline V gene, CDR1 reads LGHNA and CDR2 reads YNFKEQ. Reading from cysteine to phenylalanine, the CDR3 counts 15 amino acids. Only CDR3 DNA is held: 45 bases, read in frame from base 1. V loses 1 base of germline sequence and J loses 3 bases, and the interval between the two ends is 13 bases. According to the study, the label for this sample's time point signals: baseline before first vaccination. Vaccinee samples were obtained from the UK trials COV001 and COV002, which included a single-blind randomized controlled phase 2/3 trial of AZD1222 (ChAdOx1 nCoV-19) in healthy adults. Trial participant PBMC samples were collected at day 0 and day 28 after the second dose for TCRbeta chain sequencing. The CDR3 regions of human TCRbeta chains were analyzed by immunosequencing. The original pipeline was this. Repertoire TCRs were matched against a reference library of SARS-CoV-2-specific TCRs generated with the MIRA antigen-specificity platform. Breadth meant the fraction of unique TCRs that were SARS-CoV-2-associated, whereas depth meant the fraction of total T cells that were SARS-CoV-2-associated. Using the MIRA data, each spike-specific TCR was assigned both to the spike region to which the TCR was reactive and to a CD4 or CD8 class. Log10-transformed breadth and depth values were compared by one-way ANOVA with Sidak's multiple comparisons tests. TCRdb re-hosts the immuneACCESS table, in-frame sequences only. Its copies lack some clones; in the studies checked, an unresolved V gene accounts for under half of them, and the cause for the rest is not known. Clone size and V and J calls were adopted from that table, with D and trimming inferred from the DNA. In this sample the table shows approximately 110,000 clones, approximately 91% of which occur a single time. The leading ten clones occupy 7.5% of the sample.

The sequencing used peripheral blood, collected on day 0 of AZD1222 vaccination. The clonotype comes from an adult in good health. The sequence joins TRBV4-2 to TRBJ2-7, with the D segment identity uncertain. The CDR3 amino acid sequence is: CASSQVGQHNYEQYF. The nucleotide sequence reads TGTGCCAGCAGCCAAGTCGGGCAGCATAACTACGAGCAGTACTTC.